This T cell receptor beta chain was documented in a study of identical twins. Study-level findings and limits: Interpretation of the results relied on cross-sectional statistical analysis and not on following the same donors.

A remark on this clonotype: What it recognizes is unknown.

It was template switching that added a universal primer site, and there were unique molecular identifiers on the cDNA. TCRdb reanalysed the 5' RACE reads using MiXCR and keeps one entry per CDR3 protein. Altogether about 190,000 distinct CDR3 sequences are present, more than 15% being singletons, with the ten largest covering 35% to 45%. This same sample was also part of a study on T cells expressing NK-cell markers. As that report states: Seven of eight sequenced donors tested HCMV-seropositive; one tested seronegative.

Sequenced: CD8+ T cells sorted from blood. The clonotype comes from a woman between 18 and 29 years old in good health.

In nucleotides, the CDR3 is TGCGCCAGCAGCTTAGAGGACAGGGGAACCGGGGAGCTGTTTTTT. This gives the protein CASSLEDRGTGELFF. This chain connects TRBV4-3 to TRBJ2-2, with TRBD1 identical over 9 bases. The J segment lost 5 bases and the V segment lost 5 bases, leaving 6 bases of the junction unmatched. CDR3 length: 15 amino acids. Germline assignment: CDR1 LGHNA and CDR2 YSLEER.